A selection of T cell receptor beta chains follows, all from one sample in a study of CD8+CD57+ T cells in acquired aplastic anemia. TCRdb processed the reads anew with MiXCR; each CDR3 protein has one entry. This repertoire shows 450,000 to 600,000 distinct CDR3 sequences, around 30% found once; its top ten account for 0.75% to 0.95%. Sequencing used sorted CD4+, CD8+, or CD8+CD57+ T cells (not recorded which) from PBMCs. These receptors came from a human donor with aplastic anemia. Both conserved end residues are part of each CDR3. Only part of the rows carry a size: once, few, many, or a class if the clone is expanded.

v_gene: TRBV10-3; abundance: many; len: 13; j_gene: TRBJ1-1; CDR3aa: CAISPGPGNEAFF
v_gene: TRBV2; abundance: once; len: 15; j_gene: TRBJ1-1; CDR3aa: CASIDFVQGATEAFF
v_gene: TRBV7-3; abundance: .; len: 11; j_gene: TRBJ2-1; CDR3aa: CASSLRQVRVF
v_gene: TRBV19; abundance: few; len: 13; j_gene: TRBJ2-7; CDR3aa: CASSSGGIDEQYF
v_gene: TRBV29-1; abundance: many; len: 13; j_gene: TRBJ1-4; CDR3aa: CSVGGAGNEKLFF
v_gene: TRBV20-1; abundance: .; len: 14; j_gene: TRBJ2-5; CDR3aa: CSATPQGARETQYF
v_gene: TRBV19; abundance: many; len: 14; j_gene: TRBJ1-1; CDR3aa: CACLRDFLSTEAFF
v_gene: TRBV20-1; abundance: .; len: 18; j_gene: TRBJ1-2; CDR3aa: CSARPPGSDRGFNYGYTF
v_gene: TRBV2; abundance: many; len: 13; j_gene: TRBJ2-3; CDR3aa: CANGQRGPDTQYF
v_gene: TRBV29-1; abundance: many; len: 14; j_gene: TRBJ2-2; CDR3aa: CSVGSPSNTGELFF
v_gene: TRBV5-4; abundance: .; len: 16; j_gene: TRBJ2-3; CDR3aa: CASSLETSGPTDTLYF
v_gene: TRBV5-1; abundance: many; len: 14; j_gene: TRBJ2-7; CDR3aa: CASSLVLAGDEQYF
v_gene: TRBV2; abundance: many; len: 12; j_gene: TRBJ1-1; CDR3aa: CASSVVGTEAFF
v_gene: TRBV6-9; abundance: .; len: 14; j_gene: TRBJ2-5; CDR3aa: CASSYLVGKETQYF
v_gene: TRBV29-1; abundance: many; len: 15; j_gene: TRBJ2-7; CDR3aa: CSVEGSTAIEGEQYF
v_gene: TRBV25-1; abundance: .; len: 14; j_gene: TRBJ1-2; CDR3aa: CASSVQATNYGYTF
v_gene: TRBV5-8; abundance: many; len: 14; j_gene: TRBJ1-6; CDR3aa: CASSRQGAESPLHF
v_gene: TRBV30; abundance: .; len: 14; j_gene: TRBJ1-2; CDR3aa: CAWKGREAGYGCTF
v_gene: TRBV29-1; abundance: many; len: 17; j_gene: TRBJ2-6; CDR3aa: CSVRSRQGTSGANVLTF
v_gene: TRBV24-1; abundance: once; len: 11; j_gene: TRBJ1-6; CDR3aa: CATDSYSPLHF
v_gene: TRBV25-1; abundance: .; len: 13; j_gene: TRBJ1-6; CDR3aa: CASLAVDNSPLHF
v_gene: TRBV11-1; abundance: .; len: 20; j_gene: TRBJ2-4; CDR3aa: CASSLSLVTSGTLAKNIQYF
v_gene: TRBV19; abundance: once; len: 13; j_gene: TRBJ2-7; CDR3aa: CASRTSDSYEQYF
v_gene: TRBV20-1; abundance: few; len: 16; j_gene: TRBJ1-1; CDR3aa: CSAGEEGGSLNTEAFF
v_gene: TRBV7-9; abundance: .; len: 16; j_gene: TRBJ2-5; CDR3aa: CASSPYGGTAQETQYF
v_gene: TRBV12-3/TRBV12-4; abundance: many; len: 14; j_gene: TRBJ1-5; CDR3aa: CASTWDRRNQPQHF
v_gene: TRBV6-1; abundance: .; len: 19; j_gene: TRBJ2-7; CDR3aa: CASSGTGTSGRARRYEQYF
v_gene: TRBV12-3/TRBV12-4; abundance: few; len: 13; j_gene: TRBJ1-2; CDR3aa: CASSFSTSAVYFF
v_gene: TRBV29-1; abundance: few; len: 12; j_gene: TRBJ2-3; CDR3aa: CSVEKSSDTQYF
v_gene: TRBV19; abundance: many; len: 15; j_gene: TRBJ2-1; CDR3aa: CASSIGPGGRNEQFF
v_gene: TRBV10-3; abundance: .; len: 13; j_gene: TRBJ1-5; CDR3aa: CAISYGGNQPQHF
v_gene: TRBV10-3; abundance: .; len: 15; j_gene: TRBJ2-5; CDR3aa: CAISESGPTQETQYF
v_gene: TRBV19; abundance: .; len: 19; j_gene: TRBJ2-2; CDR3aa: CASSKPGTGGGPLAGELFF
v_gene: TRBV12-3/TRBV12-4; abundance: few; len: 17; j_gene: TRBJ1-3; CDR3aa: CASSSWWGPISGNTIYF
v_gene: TRBV20-1; abundance: .; len: 16; j_gene: TRBJ2-5; CDR3aa: CSARDLRAGGAETQYF
v_gene: TRBV18; abundance: .; len: 14; j_gene: TRBJ1-5; CDR3aa: CASSPPPGRGPQHF
v_gene: TRBV30; abundance: .; len: 14; j_gene: TRBJ2-5; CDR3aa: CAWSVPGPAETQYF
v_gene: TRBV24-1; abundance: .; len: 12; j_gene: TRBJ2-1; CDR3aa: CADKGIYNEQFF
v_gene: TRBV19; abundance: .; len: 15; j_gene: TRBJ1-5; CDR3aa: CASSLGLGRDQPQHF
v_gene: TRBV7-6; abundance: many; len: 13; j_gene: TRBJ2-7; CDR3aa: CASSRTVVGEQYF
v_gene: TRBV29-1; abundance: .; len: 11; j_gene: TRBJ1-1; CDR3aa: CSAQGAGGAFF
v_gene: TRBV6-5; abundance: .; len: 14; j_gene: TRBJ1-2; CDR3aa: CASSYVRMGHGYAF
v_gene: TRBV20-1; abundance: .; len: 14; j_gene: TRBJ2-1; CDR3aa: CSARGAGNYNEQFF
v_gene: TRBV2; abundance: .; len: 15; j_gene: TRBJ1-2; CDR3aa: CASSGDRGMNYGYTF
v_gene: TRBV7-3; abundance: .; len: 14; j_gene: TRBJ2-7; CDR3aa: CASSSPGLRYEQYF
v_gene: TRBV24-1; abundance: many; len: 13; j_gene: TRBJ2-5; CDR3aa: CATSVAGQETQYF
v_gene: TRBV5-1; abundance: .; len: 14; j_gene: TRBJ1-2; CDR3aa: CASSTHGRVDGYTF
v_gene: TRBV19; abundance: many; len: 15; j_gene: TRBJ2-1; CDR3aa: CASSIDGGLANEQFF
v_gene: TRBV15; abundance: .; len: 15; j_gene: TRBJ1-2; CDR3aa: CATSGGGTTNYGYTF
v_gene: TRBV5-4; abundance: few; len: 13; j_gene: TRBJ1-4; CDR3aa: CASSLSEGGPLFF
v_gene: TRBV9; abundance: few; len: 14; j_gene: TRBJ2-5; CDR3aa: CASSVGRAGETQYF
v_gene: TRBV2; abundance: few; len: 14; j_gene: TRBJ2-1; CDR3aa: CASSGFDSRKEQFF
v_gene: TRBV5-1; abundance: .; len: 15; j_gene: TRBJ1-1; CDR3aa: CASSAGTGVTTEAFF
v_gene: TRBV27; abundance: few; len: 17; j_gene: TRBJ1-5; CDR3aa: CASSLGPRDGSNQPQHF
v_gene: TRBV2; abundance: many; len: 15; j_gene: TRBJ2-5; CDR3aa: CASSEYGTGVETQYF